Each of the 22 T cell receptor beta chains below was sequenced from the same sample in a study of PD-1 blockade in classical Hodgkin lymphoma. Time point noted: newly diagnosed, previously untreated cHL patient sample. The protocol was immunoSEQ multiplex PCR, while the TCRdb copy is restricted to in-frame clones and leaves out a portion. The data show 25,000 to 35,000 clones, 90% to 95% seen once. Sequencing was performed on peripheral blood mononuclear cells (PBMCs). The receptors were sampled from a human donor with classical Hodgkin lymphoma.

The gene calls are TRBV12-5 and TRBJ1-1, with 9 bases lining up with TRBD1. Germline CDR1 is LGHNT and CDR2 is FRNRAP. CDR3 length equals 14 residues. The J segment lost 4 bases and the V segment lost 5 bases, leaving 5 bases of the junction unmatched. The CDR3 DNA sequence: TGTGCTAGTGGTCCACAGGGGGCAGCCACTGAAGCTTTCTTT. Protein product: CASGPQGAATEAFF.

The chain links TRBV28 to TRBJ1-5, with a weak D call TRBD1 (6 bases). Deletions cut 3 bases from V and 3 bases from J, with 9 bases between. Germline lookup yields CDR1 MDHEN and CDR2 SYDVKM. CDR3 length: 14 amino acids. The CDR3 region is CASSFKGDNQPQHF. The CDR3 DNA reads TGTGCCAGCAGTTTTAAGGGGGACAATCAGCCCCAGCATTTT.

The chain carries TRBV19 and TRBJ1-5; 8 bases are shared with TRBD1. Looked up from germline, CDR1 is LNHDA and CDR2 is SQIVND (reference sequence). The CDR3 is 16 amino acids. Trimming took 2 bases from V and 3 from J; bases not matched to a gene: 6. The chain's CDR3 is CASSIRRTGLNQPQHF. The CDR3 nucleotides are TGTGCCAGTAGTATACGTAGGACAGGGCTCAATCAGCCCCAGCATTTT.

The chain couples TRBV29-1 to TRBJ2-2; D is possibly TRBD2 (5 bases). Between the trimmed V and J ends, which lost 6 bases and 0 bases, there was a span of 23 bases. The CDR3 is made up of 18 amino acids. CDR1 is SQVTM, CDR2 ANQGSEA, per germline. The CDR3 region has the DNA TGCAGCGTCACCGGGATCCCCTCTAGCTCCCCGAACACCGGGGAGCTGTTTTTT. It codes for CSVTGIPSSSPNTGELFF.

The chain employs TRBV5-1 and TRBJ2-2; D uncertain. Germline CDR1 and CDR2: SGHRS and YFSETQ. V dropped 0 bases and J dropped 3 bases, with 3 bases sitting between them. The CDR3 spans 13 residues. The chain's CDR3 is CASSLDDTGELFF. CDR3 sequence (DNA): TGCGCCAGCAGCTTGGACGACACCGGGGAGCTGTTTTTT.

The chain links TRBV19 to TRBJ1-5; D is uncertain. The length of the CDR3 is 15 residues. V lost 5 bases, J lost 2 bases, and 13 bases lay in between. From germline, CDR1 is LNHDA and CDR2 SQIVND (reference sequence). As DNA, the CDR3 is TGTGCCAGTAGTTCGGGTCCCGGGGGCAATCAGCCCCAGCATTTT. Translation: CASSSGPGGNQPQHF.

The genes are TRBV7-9 and TRBJ2-7; TRBD1 matches at 7 bases. The CDR3 has 14 residues. Germline CDR1 SEHNR, CDR2 FQNEAQ (reference sequence). Trimming took 5 bases from V and 2 from J; bases not matched to a gene: 6. The CDR3 loop reads CASSPRGLAYEQYF. The CDR3 DNA is TGTGCCAGCAGCCCAAGGGGGCTGGCCTACGAGCAGTACTTC. Using reference TRBV7-9 and TRBJ2-7 for the parts outside the CDR3, the full variable domain is DTGVSQNPRHKITKRGQNVTFRCDPISEHNRLYWYRQTLGQGPEFLTYFQNEAQLEKSRLLSDRFSAERPKGSFSTLEIQRTEQGDSAMYLCASSPRGLAYEQYFGPGTRLTVT.

CDR3: CASSVDPGELFF. The CDR3 DNA reads as TGTGCCAGCAGCGTAGACCCCGGGGAGCTGTTTTTT. This rearrangement joins TRBV9 to TRBJ2-2; no reliable D call. The CDR3 is 12 residues long. Germline V CDR1 and CDR2: SGDLS, YYNGEE. The V end was cut by 0 bases, the J end by 6 bases, with 3 bases between.

This chain uses TRBV5-6 with TRBJ1-6; D unresolved. This CDR3 region has 13 residues. V was shortened by 7 bases and J by 5 bases, with 10 bases between the two germline ends. The germline V gene has CDR1 SGHDT and CDR2 YYEEEE. The CDR3 loop reads CASRRRNNSPLHF. The CDR3, as DNA: TGTGCCAGCCGCCGACGTAATAATTCACCCCTCCACTTT.

The rearrangement links TRBV6-6 to TRBJ2-1; TRBD2 aligns across 7 bases. CDR3 size: 13 residues. Germline V gene data show CDR1 as MNHNY and CDR2 as SVGAGI (reference sequence). Trimming at V came to 7 bases and at J to 6 bases, leaving 6 bases not matched to a gene. DNA of the CDR3: TGTGCCAGCACGAGGGAGGGCCTCAATGAGCAGTTCTTC. Translating gives CASTREGLNEQFF.

The chain is built from TRBV15 and TRBJ2-1; D unresolved. Germline V lookup: CDR1 LNHNV, CDR2 YYDKDF (reference sequence). Trimming left V 0 bases short and J 3 bases short, with 9 bases between. The CDR3 runs 15 residues. CDR3 nucleotides: TGTGCCACCAGCAGAGATTTTCAGGACTACAATGAGCAGTTCTTC. This sequence encodes CATSRDFQDYNEQFF. The full variable domain, with the rest looked up from reference TRBV15 and TRBJ2-1, is DAMVIQNPRYQVTQFGKPVTLSCSQTLNHNVMYWYQQKSSQAPKLLFHYYDKDFNNEADTPDNFQSRRPNTSFCFLDIRSPGLGDTAMYLCATSRDFQDYNEQFFGPGTRLTVL.

V gene TRBV25-1 combines with J gene TRBJ1-5; D is uncertain. V was pared by 7 bases and J by 6 bases, with 19 bases between. Germline V CDR1 and CDR2: MGHDK, SYGVNS. The CDR3 totals 15 residues. The CDR3 nucleotides are TGTGCCAGCAAGGGTCACGACACTTTCGGTCAGCCCCAGCATTTT. Its translation: CASKGHDTFGQPQHF.

The chain uses TRBV20-1 and TRBJ2-1, with D hard to call. Germline V lookup: CDR1 DFQATT, CDR2 SNEGSKA (reference sequence). V shed 0 bases and J shed 11 bases, with 8 bases lying between them. This CDR3 is 11 amino acids long. The CDR3, as DNA: TGCAGTGCTAGAGATAAGGATAAGCAGTTCTTC. It encodes CSARDKDKQFF.

The chain uses TRBV19 and TRBJ2-3; possibly TRBD2 for D (6 bases). This CDR3 spans 16 amino acids. Germline V gene lookup returns CDR1 LNHDA and CDR2 SQIVND (reference sequence). The V and J ends lost 2 bases and 0 bases respectively, with 12 bases between them. CDR3 nucleotide sequence: TGTGCCAGTAGTATATATGACGGGGGTAGCACAGATACGCAGTATTTT. This translates into CASSIYDGGSTDTQYF.

J is TRBJ2-6 and V is TRBV4-1; tentative D call: TRBD2 (6 bases). The germline V gene encodes CDR1 MGHRA and CDR2 YSYEKL. The ends were cut back, 0 bases at V and 2 bases at J, with 14 bases in the middle. This CDR3 is 18 amino acids long. The CDR3 reads CASSQDSGGAAGANVLTF. The CDR3 nucleotides are TGCGCCAGCAGCCAAGATTCCGGGGGTGCTGCTGGGGCCAACGTCCTGACTTTC.

This clone was observed once. The genes are TRBV25-1 and TRBJ1-1; D unresolved. The CDR3 loop spans 12 amino acids. Germline CDR1 reads MGHDK; CDR2 reads SYGVNS. V lost 3 bases to trimming and J lost 4 bases, with 6 bases between them. The CDR3 bases are TGTGCCAGCAGTGACGGGAGCACTGAAGCTTTCTTT. Translated, it gives CASSDGSTEAFF.

This chain joins TRBV15 and TRBJ2-2; 10 bases line up with TRBD2. V was clipped by 2 bases and J by 4 bases; unmatched bases: 7. Germline V gene sequence: CDR1 LNHNV, CDR2 YYDKDF (reference sequence). The CDR3 runs 17 residues. The CDR3 nucleotides read TGTGCCACCAGCAGAAATCTCGGACTAGCGGTCACCGGGGAGCTGTTTTTT. Translated: CATSRNLGLAVTGELFF.

The chain joins TRBV4-3 to TRBJ2-7, with 9 positions matching TRBD1. Germline V gene sequence: CDR1 LGHNA, CDR2 YSLEER. The length of the CDR3 is 17 residues. V trimming: 0 bases; J trimming: 0 bases; junction bases outside the gene matches: 6. CDR3 region: CASSQDKDRGGSYEQYF. In nucleotides, the CDR3 is TGCGCCAGCAGCCAAGATAAGGACAGGGGCGGCTCCTACGAGCAGTACTTC.

The sample holds one count of this clone. V is TRBV7-6 and J is TRBJ2-7; no clear D gene. This CDR3 contains 13 residues. V dropped 4 bases and J dropped 0 bases, with 7 bases sitting between them. Germline lookup yields CDR1 SGHVS and CDR2 FNYEAQ. The chain's CDR3 is CASSSPSSYEQYF. In DNA form, the CDR3 reads TGTGCCAGCAGCTCCCCTAGCTCCTACGAGCAGTACTTC.

The chain employs TRBV5-1 and TRBJ2-7, with 11 bases fitting TRBD2. This CDR3 is 16 amino acids long. Losses at the gene ends were 4 bases for V and 6 bases for J; bases not matched to a gene: 12. In germline, CDR1 is SGHRS, CDR2 YFSETQ. The CDR3 DNA is TGCGCCAGCAGCGCCCGACTAGCGGGGACTAGGAGCGAGCAGTACTTC. Amino acids: CASSARLAGTRSEQYF.

V usage is TRBV5-1 and J usage is TRBJ2-3, with D unresolved. V was shortened by 4 bases and J by 0 bases, with 12 bases between the two germline ends. The germline gives CDR1 SGHRS, CDR2 YFSETQ. The CDR3 covers 15 residues. CDR3 coding DNA: TGCGCCAGCAGCCACGGAGATAGAAGCACAGATACGCAGTATTTT. Its protein is CASSHGDRSTDTQYF. Filled out from reference TRBV5-1 and TRBJ2-3, the complete variable domain reads KAGVTQTPRYLIKTRGQQVTLSCSPISGHRSVSWYQQTPGQGLQFLFEYFSETQRNKGNFPGRFSGRQFSNSRSEMNVSTLELGDSALYLCASSHGDRSTDTQYFGPGTRLTVL.

The chain is built from TRBV6-5 and TRBJ1-1, with D possibly matching TRBD1 (5 bases). V dropped 6 bases and J dropped 4 bases, with 18 bases sitting between them. CDR3 length: 15 amino acids. Germline-derived CDR1 and CDR2 are MNHEY and SVGAGI. CDR3 protein: CASSPPSAGITEAFF. In DNA, the CDR3 is TGTGCCAGCAGCCCTCCCAGCGCAGGGATCACTGAAGCTTTCTTT.